This TCR beta chain originates from a study of blood T cell repertoires in COVID-19. Study-wide background: Some COVID-19 samples were acute and others convalescent; all came from the United States, Italy and Spain.

Under the authors' procedure: Reference gene primer amplification gave nucleated cell count estimates. Data came from immunoSEQ multiplex PCR; TCRdb stores just in-frame clones and leaves some out. V and J calls and clone size are given by that table; D and trimming were obtained from the DNA. The sample has about 150,000 clones, about 89% seen once; the top ten hold around 38%. CDR3 length: 17 amino acids. V shed 5 bases, J shed 0 bases, and the junction held 5 bases outside the gene matches. Germline loops: CDR1 MGHRA, CDR2 YSYEKL. The TCR originated in a man aged 45 to 65 who had recovered from COVID-19. Material: peripheral blood. The chain joins TRBV4-1 to TRBJ2-1; 12 bases match TRBD2. The CDR3 sequence is CASSSRTSGVSYNEQFF. The CDR3 DNA is TGCGCCAGCAGCTCACGGACTAGCGGGGTCTCCTACAATGAGCAGTTCTTC.